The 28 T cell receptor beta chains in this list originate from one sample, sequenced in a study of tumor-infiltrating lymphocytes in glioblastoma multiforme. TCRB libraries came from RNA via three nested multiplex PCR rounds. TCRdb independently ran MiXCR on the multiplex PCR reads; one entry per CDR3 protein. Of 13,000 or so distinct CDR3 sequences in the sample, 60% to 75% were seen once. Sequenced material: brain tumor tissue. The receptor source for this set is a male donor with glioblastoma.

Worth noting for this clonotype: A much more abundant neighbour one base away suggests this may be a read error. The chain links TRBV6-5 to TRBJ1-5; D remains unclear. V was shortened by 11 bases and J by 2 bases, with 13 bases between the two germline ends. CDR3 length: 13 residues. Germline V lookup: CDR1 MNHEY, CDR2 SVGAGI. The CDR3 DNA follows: TGTGCCCGCGGTTATACGGGCAATCAGCCCCAGCATTTT. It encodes CARGYTGNQPQHF.

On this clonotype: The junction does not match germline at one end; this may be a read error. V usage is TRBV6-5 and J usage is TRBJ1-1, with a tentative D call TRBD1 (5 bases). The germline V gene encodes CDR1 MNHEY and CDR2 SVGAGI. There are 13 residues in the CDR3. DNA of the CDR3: TGTGCCAGCTCTCGAGGAAGGGGCACTGAAGCTTCCTTT. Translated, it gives CASSRGRGTEASF.

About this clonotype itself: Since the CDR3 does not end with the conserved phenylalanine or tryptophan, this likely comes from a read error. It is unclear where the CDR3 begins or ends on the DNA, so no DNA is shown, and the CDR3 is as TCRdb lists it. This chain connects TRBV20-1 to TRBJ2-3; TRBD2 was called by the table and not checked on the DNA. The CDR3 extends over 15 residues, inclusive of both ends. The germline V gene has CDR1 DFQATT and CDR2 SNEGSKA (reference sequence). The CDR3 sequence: CSALRTGTTLNTQYL.

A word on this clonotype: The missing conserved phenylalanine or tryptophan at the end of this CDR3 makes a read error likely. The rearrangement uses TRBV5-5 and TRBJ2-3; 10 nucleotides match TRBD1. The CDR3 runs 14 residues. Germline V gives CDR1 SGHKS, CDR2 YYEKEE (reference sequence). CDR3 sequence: CANSPGQGIDTQYS. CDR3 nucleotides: TGTGCCAACAGCCCGGGACAGGGGATAGATACGCAGTATTCT.

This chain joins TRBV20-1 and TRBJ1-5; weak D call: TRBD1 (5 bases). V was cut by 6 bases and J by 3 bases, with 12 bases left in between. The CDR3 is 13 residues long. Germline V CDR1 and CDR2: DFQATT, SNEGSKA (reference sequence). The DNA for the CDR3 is TGCAGTGCCACCAGACAGAACAATCAGCCCCAGCATTTT. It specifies CSATRQNNQPQHF.

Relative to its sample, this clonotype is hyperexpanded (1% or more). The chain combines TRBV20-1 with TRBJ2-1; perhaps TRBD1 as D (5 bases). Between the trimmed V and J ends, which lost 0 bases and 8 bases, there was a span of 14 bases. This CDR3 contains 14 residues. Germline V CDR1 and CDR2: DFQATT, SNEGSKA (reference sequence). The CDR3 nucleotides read TGCAGTGCTAGAGATGAGGCAGGGCTGTATGAGCAGTTCTTC. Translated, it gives CSARDEAGLYEQFF.

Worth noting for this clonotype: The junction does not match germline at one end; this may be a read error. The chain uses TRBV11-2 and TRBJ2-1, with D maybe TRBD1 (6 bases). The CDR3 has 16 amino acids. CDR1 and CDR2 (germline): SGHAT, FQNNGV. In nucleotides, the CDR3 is TGTGCCCGCAGCCGCGATAGGGGGAAGGTCAACAATGAGCAGTTCTTT. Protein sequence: CARSRDRGKVNNEQFF.

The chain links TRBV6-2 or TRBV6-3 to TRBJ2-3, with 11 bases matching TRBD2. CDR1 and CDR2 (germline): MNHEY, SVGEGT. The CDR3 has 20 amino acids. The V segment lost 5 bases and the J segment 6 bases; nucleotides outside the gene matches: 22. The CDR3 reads CASSTTFQPRLAGNSDTQYF. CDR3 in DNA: TGTGCCAGCAGTACTACCTTTCAACCCCGACTAGCGGGGAACTCGGATACGCAGTATTTT.

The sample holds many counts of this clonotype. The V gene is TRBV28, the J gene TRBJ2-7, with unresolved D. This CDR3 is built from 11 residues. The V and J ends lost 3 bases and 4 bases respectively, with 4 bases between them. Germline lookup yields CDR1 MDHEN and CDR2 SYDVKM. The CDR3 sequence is CASSFMYEQYF. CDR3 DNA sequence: TGTGCCAGCAGTTTTATGTACGAGCAGTACTTC.

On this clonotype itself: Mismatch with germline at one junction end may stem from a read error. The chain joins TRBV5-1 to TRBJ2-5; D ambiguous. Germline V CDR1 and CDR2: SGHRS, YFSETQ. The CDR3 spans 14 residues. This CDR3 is CASTTSGIQEIQYF. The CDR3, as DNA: TGCGCCAGCACCACCTCGGGTATACAAGAGATCCAGTACTTC.

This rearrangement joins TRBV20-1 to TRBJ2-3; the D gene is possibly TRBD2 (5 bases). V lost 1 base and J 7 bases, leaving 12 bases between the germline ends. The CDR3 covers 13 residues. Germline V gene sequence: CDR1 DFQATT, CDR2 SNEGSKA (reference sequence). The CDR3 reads CSARVANMNTQYF. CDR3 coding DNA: TGCAGTGCTAGAGTAGCGAACATGAATACGCAGTATTTT.

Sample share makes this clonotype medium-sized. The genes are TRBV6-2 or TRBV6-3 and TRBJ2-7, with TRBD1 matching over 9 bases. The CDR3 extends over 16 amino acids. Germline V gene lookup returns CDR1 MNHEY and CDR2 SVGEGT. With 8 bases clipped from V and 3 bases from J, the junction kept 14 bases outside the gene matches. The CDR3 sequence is CASGFDRDRALYEQYF. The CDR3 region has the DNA TGTGCCAGCGGCTTCGACCGGGACAGGGCCCTCTACGAGCAGTACTTC.

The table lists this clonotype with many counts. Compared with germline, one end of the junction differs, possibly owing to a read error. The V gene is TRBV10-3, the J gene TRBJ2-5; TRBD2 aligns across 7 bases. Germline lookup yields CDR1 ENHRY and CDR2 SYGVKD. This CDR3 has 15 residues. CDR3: CATCRDGRRQETQCF. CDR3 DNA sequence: TGTGCCACCTGTCGAGACGGGAGGCGCCAAGAGACCCAGTGCTTC.

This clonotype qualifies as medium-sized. CDR3 in DNA: TGTGCCAGCGCAAAGCGAAGCTCCTACAATGAGCAGTTCTTC. It codes for CASAKRSSYNEQFF. The chain has TRBV6-5 and TRBJ2-1; no firm D call. CDR1 is MNHEY, CDR2 SVGAGI, per germline. The CDR3 is 14 residues long. Trimming shortened V by 8 bases and J by 0 bases, and 11 bases separated the two germline ends.

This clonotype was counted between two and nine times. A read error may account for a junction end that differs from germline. The CDR3 coding sequence is TGCAACGTTGGGCTTGTTGGGGGCTCCTACAATGAGCAGTCCTTC. Its translation: CNVGLVGGSYNEQSF. V is TRBV29-1 and J is TRBJ2-1; D possibly corresponds to TRBD1 (6 bases). There are 15 residues in the CDR3. Per germline, CDR1 SQVTM and CDR2 ANQGSEA.

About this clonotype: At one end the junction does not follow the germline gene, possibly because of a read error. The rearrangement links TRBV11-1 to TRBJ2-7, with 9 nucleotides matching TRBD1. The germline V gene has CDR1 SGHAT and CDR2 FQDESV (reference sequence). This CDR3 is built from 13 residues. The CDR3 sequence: CVNRRTGDDEQYF. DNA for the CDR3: TGTGTCAACAGGCGGACAGGGGATGACGAACAGTACTTC.

In nucleotides, the CDR3 is TGTGCCAGCAGTTATCGAGAGGACCCATCGGATACGCAGTATTTT. The encoded protein is CASSYREDPSDTQYF. The rearrangement joins TRBV6-6 to TRBJ2-3, with D hard to call. From germline, CDR1 is MNHNY and CDR2 SVGAGI (reference sequence). CDR3 length equals 15 residues. V was cut by 3 bases and J by 6 bases, with 16 bases left in between.

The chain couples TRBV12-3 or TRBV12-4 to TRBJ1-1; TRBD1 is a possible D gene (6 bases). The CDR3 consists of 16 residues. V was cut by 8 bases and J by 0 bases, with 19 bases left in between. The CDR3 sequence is CASVRGARLMNTEAFF. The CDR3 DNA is TGTGCCAGCGTCAGGGGCGCAAGGTTGATGAACACTGAAGCTTTCTTT.

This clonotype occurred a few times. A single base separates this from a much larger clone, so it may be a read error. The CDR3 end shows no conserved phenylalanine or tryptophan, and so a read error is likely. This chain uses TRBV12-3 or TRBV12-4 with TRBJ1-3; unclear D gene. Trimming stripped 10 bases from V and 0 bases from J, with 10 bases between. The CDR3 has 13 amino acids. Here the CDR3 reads CATPPGSGNTIYS. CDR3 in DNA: TGTGCCACCCCGCCTGGCTCTGGAAACACCATATATTCT.

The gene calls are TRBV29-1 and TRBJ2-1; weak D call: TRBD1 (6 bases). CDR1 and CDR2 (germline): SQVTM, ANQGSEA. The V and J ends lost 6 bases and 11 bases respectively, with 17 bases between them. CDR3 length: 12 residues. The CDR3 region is CSVVTGSQQQFF. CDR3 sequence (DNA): TGCAGCGTGGTTACAGGGAGTCAGCAGCAGTTCTTC.

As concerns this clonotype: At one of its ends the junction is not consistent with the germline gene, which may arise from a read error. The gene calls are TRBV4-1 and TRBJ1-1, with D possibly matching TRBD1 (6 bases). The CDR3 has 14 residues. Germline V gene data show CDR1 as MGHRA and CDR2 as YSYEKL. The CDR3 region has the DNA TGCGCCAGCAGCCCCCGGACAGCAATCACTGAAGCTCTCTTT. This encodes CASSPRTAITEALF.

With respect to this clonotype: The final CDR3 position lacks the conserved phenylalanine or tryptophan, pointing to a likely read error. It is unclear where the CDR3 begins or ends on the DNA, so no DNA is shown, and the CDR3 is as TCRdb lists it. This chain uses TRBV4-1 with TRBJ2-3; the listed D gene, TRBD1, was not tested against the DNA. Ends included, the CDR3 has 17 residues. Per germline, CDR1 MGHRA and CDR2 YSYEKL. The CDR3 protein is CASSQRTGGSSTDTKYL.

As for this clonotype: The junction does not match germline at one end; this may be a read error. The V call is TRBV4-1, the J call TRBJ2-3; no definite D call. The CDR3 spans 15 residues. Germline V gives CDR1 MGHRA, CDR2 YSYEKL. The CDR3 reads CASSQAAKHTDTQYF. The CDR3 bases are TGCGCCAGTAGCCAAGCTGCGAAGCACACAGATACGCAGTATTTT.

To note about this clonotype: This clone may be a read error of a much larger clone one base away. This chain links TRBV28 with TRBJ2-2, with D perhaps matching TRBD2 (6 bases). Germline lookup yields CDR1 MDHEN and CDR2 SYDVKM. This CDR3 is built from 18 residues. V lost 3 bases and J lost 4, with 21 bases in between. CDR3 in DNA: TGTGCCAGCAGTTTCCAAAACGGGAATTGGAGGGGCACCGGGGAGCTGTTTTTT. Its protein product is CASSFQNGNWRGTGELFF.

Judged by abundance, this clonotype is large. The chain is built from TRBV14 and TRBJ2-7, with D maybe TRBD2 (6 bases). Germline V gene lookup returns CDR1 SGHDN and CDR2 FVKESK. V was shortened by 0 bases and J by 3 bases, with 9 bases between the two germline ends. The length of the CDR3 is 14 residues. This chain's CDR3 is CASSQEAGFYEQYF. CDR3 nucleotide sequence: TGTGCCAGCAGCCAAGAGGCGGGGTTCTACGAGCAGTACTTC.

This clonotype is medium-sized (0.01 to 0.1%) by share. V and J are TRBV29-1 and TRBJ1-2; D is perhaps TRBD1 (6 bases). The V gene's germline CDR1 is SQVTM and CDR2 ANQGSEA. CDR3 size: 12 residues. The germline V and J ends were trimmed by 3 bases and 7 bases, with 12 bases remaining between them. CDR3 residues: CSVEAGAGGYTF. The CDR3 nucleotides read TGCAGCGTTGAGGCGGGGGCTGGTGGCTACACCTTC.

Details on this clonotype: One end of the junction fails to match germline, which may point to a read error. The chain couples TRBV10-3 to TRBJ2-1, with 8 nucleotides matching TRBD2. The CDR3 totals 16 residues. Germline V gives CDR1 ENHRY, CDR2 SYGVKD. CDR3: CAISDPSGSLRHERFF. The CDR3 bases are TGTGCCATCAGTGACCCCAGCGGGAGCCTCCGTCATGAGCGGTTCTTC.

CDR3 DNA sequence: TGTGCCAGCAGTTTATCGTTTTCGGCGTGGGAGGGCGGGAGCGAGCAGTACTTC. Translating it yields CASSLSFSAWEGGSEQYF. The V call is TRBV27, the J call TRBJ2-7; 7 bases fit TRBD2. Germline assignment: CDR1 MNHEY and CDR2 SMNVEV (reference sequence). Germline trimming cut 0 bases from V and 6 bases from J; bases unmatched to any gene: 17. The CDR3 contains 18 residues.